Listed here are 2 T cell receptor beta chains from one sample, sequenced in a study of blood T cells in healthy people across ages. Alongside a J-beta primer mix, a sample-barcoded 5' primer served in a second PCR lasting roughly 7 to 12 cycles. TCRdb re-derived calls from the 5' RACE reads in MiXCR, one entry per CDR3 protein. The data contain about 580,000 distinct CDR3 sequences, roughly 48% of them singletons. The specimen sequenced was blood. These receptor sequences come from a man older than 75 in good health.

The chain uses TRBV28 and TRBJ2-1; D possibly matches TRBD1 or TRBD2 (6 bases each). Trimming left V 6 bases short and J 7 bases short, with 19 bases between. There are 15 residues in the CDR3. CDR1 is MDHEN and CDR2 is SYDVKM in the germline V gene. CDR3 region: CASSLLGGAPNEQFF. The CDR3 nucleotides are TGTGCCAGCAGCCTCCTGGGGGGCGCTCCTAATGAGCAGTTCTTC.

The V gene is TRBV6-8, the J gene TRBJ2-1; no firm D call. Germline CDR1 MNHGY, CDR2 SAAAGT. This CDR3 is 14 amino acids long. The germline V and J ends were trimmed by 6 bases and 6 bases, with 15 bases remaining between them. CDR3 amino acids: CASSLDGSGNEQFF. CDR3 bases: TGTGCCAGCAGCCTTGACGGGTCGGGCAATGAGCAGTTCTTC.